Described below is a single TCR beta chain sequence and its context. The antigen remains undetermined. The CDR3 is made up of 13 amino acids. Trimming shortened V by 2 bases and J by 2 bases, and 6 bases separated the two germline ends. CDR1 and CDR2 from the germline V gene are SGHTA and FQGNSA. PCR was performed using 60 Vbeta and 13 Jbeta primers. Authors' processing steps: An analysis performed later counted about 80 million unique TCR beta chains (roughly 10 million of them shared). Using immunoSEQ multiplex PCR, the repertoire was profiled, and TCRdb retains in-frame clones only, with some absent. V, J and clone size derive from that table, while D and trimming were established from the DNA sequence. This table has some 200,000 clones, roughly 80% appearing once. This sample is drawn from a study of cytomegalovirus exposure and HLA in healthy donors. Study-wide findings and caveats: CMV serostatus alone was available as immune exposure information. A missense variant in DCLRE1C was later tied to TCR beta V- and J-gene trimming.

The sequencing sample was made of PBMCs. This receptor was identified in a male donor in good health and CMV-seropositive. The chain couples TRBV7-2 to TRBJ1-1; D is undetermined. The CDR3 coding sequence is TGTGCCAGCAGCTTAAAACACAACACTGAAGCTTTCTTT. It codes for CASSLKHNTEAFF.